This T cell receptor beta chain was found in a study of CD8 T cells in ankylosing spondylitis (TCRdb year 2017). Notes on the research overall: The study profiled T cell receptor beta repertoires in healthy donors and ankylosing spondylitis patients to find disease-linked TCR variants. Samples of peripheral blood were taken, and for ankylosing spondylitis patients, synovial fluid was collected as well. The full study cohort was made up of approximately 27 ankylosing spondylitis patients and 95 to 130 healthy donors.

Results and caveats for the whole study, not just this receptor: Blood from ankylosing spondylitis patients appeared to be characterized by a TCR beta motif made up of seven or eight highly homologous amino acid variants. In peripheral blood, the disease-linked clones were found at relatively low frequencies and had a CD8+ phenotype. Some of the motif variants had been reported before in the synovial fluid and blood of reactive arthritis patients, a finding that suggests common disease-initiation mechanisms. Significant enrichment of the disease-linked clones was reported in matched synovial fluid samples from ankylosing spondylitis patients.

V is pruned by 6 bases and J by 3 bases, leaving 6 bases of the junction without a gene match. Taken from the germline V gene, the CDR1 and CDR2 loops are SGHTA and FQGNSA. There are 14 amino acids in the CDR3, from cysteine to phenylalanine inclusive. Of the read, only the CDR3 DNA is kept; its 42 bases are in frame from base 1. With respect to this clonotype: Its antigen is currently not known. No per-base quality is available; no much larger clone lies one base away.

The listed sequencing device is Illumina HiSeq 2500. Quantitative 5'-RACE with molecular barcodes was the method used to prepare the TCR beta libraries. Per the authors' processing: A new computational method based on a probabilistic model of VDJ rearrangement was used to identify disease-linked TCR variants. Starting from the raw public reads, TCRdb applied fastp trimming at Q25, assembled clones with MiXCR and retained in-frame beta chains. Each entry is one CDR3 protein sequence, shown with its most common DNA and genes. The authors' filters were not applied to this entry. The sample table shows about 160,000 distinct CDR3 sequences, and around 16% are seen once. The leading ten clones occupy around 7.6% of the sample.

Rearrangement joined TRBV7-2 to TRBJ2-7; 9 bases in the middle match TRBD2. This sequence originates from a male donor with ankylosing spondylitis or in good health (not recorded which). Material: blood, either unsorted or a sorted T cell fraction (not recorded which). The nucleotide sequence reads TGTGCCAGCAGTCGGACTAGCGACTACTACGAGCAGTACTTC. The encoded protein is CASSRTSDYYEQYF.